Each of the 12 T cell receptor beta chains below was sequenced from the same sample in a study of cytomegalovirus exposure and HLA in healthy donors. Data came from immunoSEQ multiplex PCR; TCRdb stores just in-frame clones and leaves some out. Altogether about 49,000 clones are present, around 91% being singletons, with the ten largest covering over 1.1%. Sequencing was performed on PBMCs. The receptors originated from a man between 18 and 35 years old in good health and CMV-seronegative.

The chain is built from TRBV28 and TRBJ2-6; the match to TRBD1 covers 9 bases. J lost 2 bases, V lost 5 bases, and 13 bases had no gene match. CDR3 length equals 19 residues. Germline lookup yields CDR1 MDHEN and CDR2 SYDVKM. The CDR3 nucleotides are TGTGCCAGCAGTCGGCAACCGGGACAGGGTAGAGCTGGGGCCAACGTCCTGACTTTC. This codes for CASSRQPGQGRAGANVLTF.

The chain is built from TRBV14 and TRBJ2-1; 12 bases line up with TRBD2. The CDR3 has 15 amino acids. V shed 2 bases, J shed 6 bases, and the junction held 2 bases outside the gene matches. The germline gives CDR1 SGHDN, CDR2 FVKESK. The CDR3 sequence: CASSQLAGGLNEQFF. The CDR3 nucleotides read TGTGCCAGCAGCCAACTAGCGGGAGGGCTCAATGAGCAGTTCTTC. The full variable domain, completed using reference TRBV14 and TRBJ2-1, is EAGVTQFPSHSVIEKGQTVTLRCDPISGHDNLYWYRRVMGKEIKFLLHFVKESKQDESGMPNNRFLAERTGGTYSTLKVQPAELEDSGVYFCASSQLAGGLNEQFFGPGTRLTVL.

The chain uses TRBV14 and TRBJ1-4, with 10 bases identical to TRBD1. V lost 4 bases to trimming and J lost 5 bases; unmatched junction nucleotides: 1. The CDR3 totals 14 residues. Per the germline V gene, CDR1 is SGHDN and CDR2 is FVKESK. The CDR3 is CASSRDRGNEKLFF. CDR3 sequence (DNA): TGTGCCAGCAGCCGGGACAGGGGAAATGAAAAACTGTTTTTT.

In its sample, this clone was seen once. This chain links TRBV10-3 with TRBJ2-5, with D possibly matching TRBD2 (7 bases). Trimming cost V 2 bases and J 4 bases, with 23 bases left between them. Germline lookup yields CDR1 ENHRY and CDR2 SYGVKD. The CDR3 length is 18 residues. The CDR3 nucleotides read TGTGCCATCAGTGAGGGAGGGAGGGGGATTTCCGCGGGAGAGACCCAGTACTTC. Translation: CAISEGGRGISAGETQYF.

The CDR3 bases are TGTGCCACCAGCAGAGAGCGGAATCGGGAACTGTTTTTT. As protein: CATSRERNRELFF. The chain has TRBV15 and TRBJ1-4; D is unresolved. V lost 0 bases and J lost 12, with 11 bases in between. This CDR3 contains 13 residues. The germline CDR1 and CDR2 sequences are LNHNV and YYDKDF (reference sequence).

In DNA form, the CDR3 reads TGTGCCAGCGGCCGGGACAGGGTTGACACCATATATTTT. It specifies CASGRDRVDTIYF. The J gene is TRBJ1-3, the V gene TRBV5-6, with 9 positions matching TRBD1. Trimming at V came to 7 bases and at J to 8 bases, leaving 7 bases not matched to a gene. Germline V gene data show CDR1 as SGHDT and CDR2 as YYEEEE. There are 13 residues in the CDR3.

The chain employs TRBV6-7 and TRBJ1-5, with 7 bases lining up with TRBD1. TRBV6-7 is sorted into the ORF group, with uncertain function. The CDR3 loop spans 14 amino acids. The V and J ends lost 6 bases and 5 bases, in that order; junction bases with no gene match: 7. In DNA form, the CDR3 reads TGTGCCAGCAGGACAGACAGGGTGTATCAGCCCCAGCATTTT. This gives the protein CASRTDRVYQPQHF.

This sequence joins TRBV11-1 and TRBJ2-3; 7 nucleotides agree with TRBD2. The CDR3 length is 19 residues. V dropped 5 bases and J dropped 2; count of bases not matched to a gene: 19. CDR1 SGHAT and CDR2 FQDESV come from the germline V gene (reference sequence). DNA of the CDR3: TGTGCCAGCAGCAGATACCGCGGGAGCGACGAAAGACTCACAGATACGCAGTATTTT. It specifies CASSRYRGSDERLTDTQYF. The full variable domain, completed using reference TRBV11-1 and TRBJ2-3, is EAEVAQSPRYKITEKSQAVAFWCDPISGHATLYWYRQILGQGPELLVQFQDESVVDDSQLPKDRFSAERLKGVDSTLKIQPAELGDSAMYLCASSRYRGSDERLTDTQYFGPGTRLTVL.

The sample holds one count of this clone. The rearrangement joins TRBV28 to TRBJ2-6; TRBD2 aligns across 9 bases. This CDR3 comprises 18 residues. The germline gives CDR1 MDHEN, CDR2 SYDVKM. V was clipped by 4 bases and J by 1 base; unmatched bases: 8. This CDR3 is CASSSPGSGRSGANVLTF. The CDR3 region has the DNA TGTGCCAGCAGTTCCCCGGGAAGCGGGAGGTCTGGGGCCAACGTCCTGACTTTC.

This sequence joins TRBV21-1 and TRBJ2-7; the D segment call TRBD2 is taken from the table without a DNA check. TRBV21-1 is listed as a pseudogene. This CDR3 comprises 15 residues. CDR3 protein: CASSNLSGRFYEQYF. In DNA form, the CDR3 reads TGTGCCAGCAGCAACCTGAGCGGGAGATTCTACGAGCAGTACTTC.

Here the CDR3 reads CAWSLYPPPGTITSSYNEQFF. The CDR3 DNA reads TGTGCCTGGAGTCTTTATCCTCCGCCAGGGACTATTACGAGCTCCTACAATGAGCAGTTCTTC. The chain combines TRBV30 with TRBJ2-1; 7 nucleotides align to TRBD2. V gave up 2 bases and J gave up 0 bases; unmatched junction bases: 22. Germline CDR1 is GTSNPN and CDR2 is SVGIG (reference sequence). This CDR3 region has 21 residues.

The chain uses TRBV5-4 and TRBJ2-1; D remains unclear. Germline CDR1 SGHNT, CDR2 YYREEE (reference sequence). The V and J ends lost 0 bases and 2 bases respectively, with 6 bases between them. This CDR3 is 14 amino acids long. The CDR3 sequence is CASSLDRAYNEQFF. CDR3 nucleotide sequence: TGTGCCAGCAGCTTGGACCGGGCCTACAATGAGCAGTTCTTC. The whole variable domain, remainder taken from reference TRBV5-4 and TRBJ2-1, is ETGVTQSPTHLIKTRGQQVTLRCSSQSGHNTVSWYQQALGQGPQFIFQYYREEENGRGNFPPRFSGLQFPNYSSELNVNALELDDSALYLCASSLDRAYNEQFFGPGTRLTVL.